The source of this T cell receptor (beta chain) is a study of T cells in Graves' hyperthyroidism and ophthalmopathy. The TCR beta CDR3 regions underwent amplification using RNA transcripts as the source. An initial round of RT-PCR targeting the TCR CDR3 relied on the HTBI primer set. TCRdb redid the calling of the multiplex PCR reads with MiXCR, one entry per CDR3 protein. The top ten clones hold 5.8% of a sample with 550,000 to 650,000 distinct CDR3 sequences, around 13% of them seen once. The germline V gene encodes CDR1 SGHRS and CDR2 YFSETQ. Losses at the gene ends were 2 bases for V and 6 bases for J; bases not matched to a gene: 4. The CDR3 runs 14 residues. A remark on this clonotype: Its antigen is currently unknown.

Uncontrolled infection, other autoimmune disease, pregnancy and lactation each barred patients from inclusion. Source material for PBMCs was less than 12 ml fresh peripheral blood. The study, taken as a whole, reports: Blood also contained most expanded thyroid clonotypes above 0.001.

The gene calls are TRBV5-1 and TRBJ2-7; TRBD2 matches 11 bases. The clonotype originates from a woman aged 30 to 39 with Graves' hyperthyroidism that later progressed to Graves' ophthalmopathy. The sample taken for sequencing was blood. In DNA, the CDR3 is TGCGCCAGCAGCTTTAGCGGGAGGGAAAGCGAGCAGTACTTC. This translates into CASSFSGRESEQYF.